A single sample is the source of the 28 T cell receptor beta chains below, sequenced in a study of radiation and T cells in renal cell carcinoma. Described time point: blood 4 weeks post-SBRT, at nephrectomy. Treatment here: 15 Gy SBRT to primary tumor, nephrectomy 4 weeks later. Sequencing was performed with immunoSEQ multiplex PCR; in TCRdb, only in-frame clones are kept and a portion is missing. The data hold some 64,000 clones, with about 83% observed a single time. The material sequenced was blood, taken from a patient whose treatment included radiotherapy and nephrectomy. The receptor source for this set is a man aged 55 to 69 with renal cell carcinoma.

The chain carries TRBV15 and TRBJ2-5, with 8 bases that match TRBD1. The V gene's germline CDR1 is LNHNV and CDR2 YYDKDF (reference sequence). The V segment lost 5 bases and the J segment 3 bases; nucleotides outside the gene matches: 8. CDR3 length equals 15 residues. The CDR3 DNA is TGTGCCACCAGCGCAGACAGGGGTATGAAAGAGACCCAGTACTTC. It is translated as CATSADRGMKETQYF.

This clone was recorded at least ten times. The V and J genes are TRBV13 and TRBJ2-7; D is uncertain. The CDR3 is made up of 13 amino acids. CDR1 and CDR2 from the germline V gene are PRHDT and FYEKMQ (reference sequence). V was shortened by 5 bases and J by 3 bases, with 11 bases between the two germline ends. For the CDR3, the DNA is TGTGCCAGCAGCCCGAACTTCAGCTACGAGCAGTACTTC. It codes for CASSPNFSYEQYF. Supplemented by reference TRBV13 and TRBJ2-7, the full variable domain reads AAGVIQSPRHLIKEKRETATLKCYPIPRHDTVYWYQQGPGQDPQFLISFYEKMQSDKGSIPDRFSAQQFSDYHSELNMSSLELGDSALYFCASSPNFSYEQYFGPGTRLTVT.

This rearrangement joins TRBV7-2 to TRBJ1-5, with D possibly TRBD1 on 5 matching bases. The CDR3 totals 16 residues. The germline gives CDR1 SGHTA, CDR2 FQGNSA. V was shortened by 1 base and J by 3 bases, with 13 bases between the two germline ends. The CDR3 DNA reads as TGTGCCAGCAGCTTAGTTCCGGGGGTATCCAATCAGCCCCAGCATTTT. This translates into CASSLVPGVSNQPQHF.

This clone was observed a few times. The J gene is TRBJ1-1, the V gene TRBV7-2; D gene uncertain. CDR3 length: 14 amino acids. The germline V gene has CDR1 SGHTA and CDR2 FQGNSA. V was clipped by 3 bases and J by 1 base, with 9 bases between them. CDR3 DNA: TGTGCCAGCAGCTTTTACCCTTGGAACACTGAAGCTTTCTTT. This gives the protein CASSFYPWNTEAFF.

The J gene is TRBJ1-1, the V gene TRBV6-1; D is possibly TRBD1 (5 bases). CDR3 length: 14 residues. Germline V gene sequence: CDR1 MNHNS, CDR2 SASEGT. V was trimmed by 7 bases and J by 8 bases, leaving 20 bases between them. The DNA of the CDR3 is TGTGCCAGCACCATCCAGGTCGGGGACTCAGAAGCTTTCTTT. Protein sequence: CASTIQVGDSEAFF.

The chain's CDR3 is CASSLVSGSDTQYF. The CDR3 DNA follows: TGTGCCAGCAGTTTAGTTAGCGGGTCAGATACGCAGTATTTT. The chain is built from TRBV27 and TRBJ2-3; 7 positions match TRBD2. The germline V gene has CDR1 MNHEY and CDR2 SMNVEV (reference sequence). Trimming cost V 2 bases and J 4 bases; bases outside gene matches: 3. The CDR3 runs to 14 residues.

CDR3 in amino acids: CASSPRGGREQPQHF. In nucleotides, the CDR3 is TGTGCCAGCAGCCCCCGTGGGGGTAGGGAACAGCCCCAGCATTTT. The gene calls are TRBV7-8 and TRBJ1-5, with D tentatively TRBD1 (5 bases). The germline V gene has CDR1 SGHVS and CDR2 FQNEAQ. This CDR3 has 15 residues. Trimming shortened V by 5 bases and J by 7 bases, and 18 bases separated the two germline ends. Based on the CDR3 plus reference TRBV7-8 and TRBJ1-5, the full variable domain is GAGVSQSPRYKVAKRGQDVALRCDPISGHVSLFWYQQALGQGPEFLTYFQNEAQLDKSGLPSDRFFAERPEGSVSTLKIQRTQQEDSAVYLCASSPRGGREQPQHFGDGTRLSIL.

The V gene is TRBV10-3, the J gene TRBJ1-1; TRBD1 agrees at 9 bases. Germline CDR1 ENHRY, CDR2 SYGVKD. The CDR3 contains 17 residues. Germline trimming cut 5 bases from V and 0 bases from J; bases unmatched to any gene: 10. In nucleotides, the CDR3 is TGTGCCATCAGTAGAGGACAGGGGAAGAGCATGAACACTGAAGCTTTCTTT. Its translation: CAISRGQGKSMNTEAFF.

Concerning this clone itself: Additional DNA sequences in this sample encode the identical CDR3. This chain joins TRBV5-4 and TRBJ2-4; a weak D match, TRBD1 (6 bases). The CDR3 runs 16 residues. The V and J ends lost 0 bases and 1 base respectively, with 11 bases between them. CDR1 is SGHNT and CDR2 is YYREEE in the germline V gene (reference sequence). The CDR3 spells CASSLDRVGAKNIQYF. In DNA form, the CDR3 reads TGTGCCAGCAGCTTGGACAGGGTGGGCGCCAAAAACATTCAGTACTTC.

This chain joins TRBV6-6 and TRBJ2-6, with D unclear. The germline CDR1 and CDR2 sequences are MNHNY and SVGAGI (reference sequence). Between the trimmed V and J ends, which lost 4 bases and 4 bases, there was a span of 8 bases. This CDR3 has 14 amino acids. The CDR3 region has the DNA TGTGCCAGCAGTTCTCAAACCGGGGCCAACGTCCTGACTTTC. Its translation is CASSSQTGANVLTF.

The chain is built from TRBV5-1 and TRBJ2-5; the D is unclear. V was pared by 5 bases and J by 2 bases, with 13 bases between. The CDR3 has 14 amino acids. CDR1 SGHRS and CDR2 YFSETQ come from the germline V gene. This chain's CDR3 is CASRAQPGQETQYF. CDR3 DNA sequence: TGCGCCAGCAGGGCCCAACCTGGGCAAGAGACCCAGTACTTC. Supplemented by reference TRBV5-1 and TRBJ2-5, the full variable domain reads KAGVTQTPRYLIKTRGQQVTLSCSPISGHRSVSWYQQTPGQGLQFLFEYFSETQRNKGNFPGRFSGRQFSNSRSEMNVSTLELGDSALYLCASRAQPGQETQYFGPGTRLLVL.

V gene TRBV4-3 combines with J gene TRBJ2-3, with 12 bases that match TRBD2. Germline V lookup: CDR1 LGHNA, CDR2 YSLEER. With 4 bases clipped from V and 6 bases from J, the junction kept 5 bases outside the gene matches. The CDR3 totals 15 residues. The CDR3 region is CASSLLAGGEDTQYF. In DNA, the CDR3 is TGCGCCAGCAGCCTACTAGCGGGGGGCGAGGATACGCAGTATTTT.

This rearrangement joins TRBV5-6 to TRBJ2-3; 7 bases fit TRBD1. V was clipped by 4 bases and J by 0 bases; unmatched bases: 5. Germline lookup yields CDR1 SGHDT and CDR2 YYEEEE. CDR3 size: 15 residues. CDR3 nucleotide sequence: TGTGCCAGCAGCACGGGGACAGCTAGCACAGATACGCAGTATTTT. Residues: CASSTGTASTDTQYF.

This chain joins TRBV30 and TRBJ1-3, with D maybe TRBD1 (6 bases). Between the trimmed V and J ends, which lost 1 base and 7 bases, there was a span of 8 bases. This CDR3 is 12 amino acids long. The germline CDR1 and CDR2 sequences are GTSNPN and SVGIG (reference sequence). The DNA of the CDR3 is TGTGCCTGGAGTGGGGGGCGGAACACCATATATTTT. Translated, it gives CAWSGGRNTIYF.

This clone appeared a few times. This chain uses TRBV19 with TRBJ1-4; D is undetermined. V shed 6 bases and J shed 8 bases, with 13 bases lying between them. The germline V gene has CDR1 LNHDA and CDR2 SQIVND (reference sequence). This CDR3 comprises 13 residues. The CDR3 DNA reads TGTGCCAGTAGGGGTCGAGGATTCGAAAAACTGTTTTTT. The encoded protein is CASRGRGFEKLFF.

Concerning this clone itself: Other DNA sequences in the same sample also yield this CDR3. The chain is built from TRBV7-3 and TRBJ2-3, with D tentatively TRBD1 or TRBD2 (7 bases each). This CDR3 has 15 residues. V was trimmed by 5 bases and J by 2 bases, leaving 14 bases between them. Germline loops: CDR1 SGHTA, CDR2 FQGTGA. The CDR3 is CASSPGGGPTDTQYF. CDR3 in DNA: TGTGCCAGCAGCCCAGGGGGGGGGCCCACAGATACGCAGTATTTT.

This clone was counted only a few times. The rearrangement joins TRBV19 to TRBJ1-1; D is ambiguous. The CDR3 loop spans 13 amino acids. Trimming shortened V by 7 bases and J by 1 base, and 10 bases separated the two germline ends. CDR1 and CDR2 from the germline V gene are LNHDA and SQIVND (reference sequence). CDR3 coding DNA: TGTGCCAGTAAATTGATAACGAACACTGAAGCTTTCTTT. It yields the protein CASKLITNTEAFF. Looking up the rest from reference TRBV19 and TRBJ1-1 gives the full variable domain: DGGITQSPKYLFRKEGQNVTLSCEQNLNHDAMYWYRQDPGQGLRLIYYSQIVNDFQKGDIAEGYSVSREKKESFPLTVTSAQKNPTAFYLCASKLITNTEAFFGQGTRLTVV.

The chain is built from TRBV13 and TRBJ2-2; 9 nucleotides align to TRBD1. The CDR3 length is 17 residues. The V and J ends lost 1 base and 5 bases, in that order; junction bases with no gene match: 8. Germline CDR1 PRHDT, CDR2 FYEKMQ (reference sequence). CDR3 nucleotide sequence: TGTGCCAGCAGCTTAGCCGGGACAGGGTTTTCTACCGGGGAGCTGTTTTTT. Protein: CASSLAGTGFSTGELFF.

This chain uses TRBV11-1 with TRBJ2-1, with D possibly called TRBD1 or TRBD2 (5 bases each). Trimming stripped 2 bases from V and 0 bases from J, with 14 bases between. The CDR3 has 17 residues. From germline, CDR1 is SGHAT and CDR2 FQDESV (reference sequence). The CDR3 DNA is TGTGCCAGCAGCTTATCTCCAGCAGGGAGCTCCTACAATGAGCAGTTCTTC. Translating it yields CASSLSPAGSSYNEQFF.

This chain uses TRBV25-1 with TRBJ2-5; TRBD2 matches 7 bases. In germline, CDR1 is MGHDK, CDR2 SYGVNS. The CDR3 length is 12 residues. After removal of 8 bases from V and 1 base from J, the junction contained 1 base not matched to a gene. Here the CDR3 reads CASRGVQETQYF. CDR3 nucleotides: TGTGCCAGCCGGGGGGTCCAAGAGACCCAGTACTTC.

V and J are TRBV6-6 and TRBJ2-7; 10 nucleotides line up with TRBD2. The CDR3 is 13 residues long. The junction had 10 bases not matched to a gene; V was cut back by 10 bases and J by 7 bases. Germline CDR1 and CDR2: MNHNY and SVGAGI (reference sequence). As DNA, the CDR3 is TGTGCCACCACCCTAGCGGGGGTACAGGAGCAGTACTTC. The encoded protein is CATTLAGVQEQYF.

Within the sample, this clone is medium-sized. V gene TRBV27 combines with J gene TRBJ1-1, with D maybe TRBD1 (5 bases). In germline, CDR1 is MNHEY, CDR2 SMNVEV (reference sequence). CDR3 length: 13 residues. Trimming took 8 bases from V and 4 from J, leaving 14 bases between them. The chain's CDR3 is CASGVWGGTEAFF. The CDR3 region has the DNA TGTGCCAGCGGGGTCTGGGGGGGCACTGAAGCTTTCTTT.

This clone was detected only once. The chain couples TRBV21-1 to TRBJ2-7; no DNA check was done on the table's D call, TRBD2. TRBV21-1 is labeled a pseudogene. The CDR3 length is 13 residues. As DNA, the CDR3 is TGTGCCAGCAGGGGGGGGAGACTGAACGAGCAGTACGTC. It is translated as CASRGGRLNEQYV.

V gene TRBV7-3 combines with J gene TRBJ2-3, with D maybe TRBD2 (6 bases). The CDR3 length is 15 residues. The germline gives CDR1 SGHTA, CDR2 FQGTGA. V was clipped by 5 bases and J by 0 bases, with 12 bases between them. CDR3 DNA sequence: TGTGCCAGCAGCCCCCCGGGAGCTAGCACAGATACGCAGTATTTT. Protein: CASSPPGASTDTQYF.

The chain carries TRBV19 and TRBJ2-5; TRBD1 or TRBD2 may be the D gene (6 bases each). Germline CDR1 LNHDA, CDR2 SQIVND (reference sequence). The V and J ends lost 10 bases and 5 bases respectively, with 14 bases between them. The length of the CDR3 is 12 residues. The CDR3 protein is CATRGAGETQYF. CDR3 bases: TGTGCCACAAGGGGGGCCGGGGAGACCCAGTACTTC.

V and J are TRBV7-9 and TRBJ1-1; D gene unclear. This CDR3 is built from 14 residues. Germline V lookup: CDR1 SEHNR, CDR2 FQNEAQ (reference sequence). The V end was cut by 5 bases, the J end by 5 bases, with 15 bases between. CDR3 nucleotide sequence: TGTGCCAGCAGCCAGATAGGCGTGGGGACTGAAGCTTTCTTT. As protein: CASSQIGVGTEAFF.

The V gene is TRBV27, the J gene TRBJ1-1; D uncertain. V lost 4 bases, J lost 2 bases, and 17 bases lay in between. CDR3 length: 16 residues. Germline lookup yields CDR1 MNHEY and CDR2 SMNVEV (reference sequence). The CDR3 sequence is CASSWRVPRANTEAFF. The CDR3 coding sequence is TGTGCCAGCAGTTGGAGGGTCCCCAGAGCAAACACTGAAGCTTTCTTT.

V is TRBV2 and J is TRBJ1-2; 8 nucleotides match TRBD1. With 7 bases clipped from V and 6 bases from J, the junction kept 16 bases outside the gene matches. The CDR3 extends over 16 amino acids. Germline V gives CDR1 SNHLY, CDR2 FYNNEI. This CDR3 is CASNGQGFSARDGYTF. The CDR3 DNA reads as TGTGCCAGCAACGGACAGGGATTTTCCGCGCGCGATGGCTACACCTTC.